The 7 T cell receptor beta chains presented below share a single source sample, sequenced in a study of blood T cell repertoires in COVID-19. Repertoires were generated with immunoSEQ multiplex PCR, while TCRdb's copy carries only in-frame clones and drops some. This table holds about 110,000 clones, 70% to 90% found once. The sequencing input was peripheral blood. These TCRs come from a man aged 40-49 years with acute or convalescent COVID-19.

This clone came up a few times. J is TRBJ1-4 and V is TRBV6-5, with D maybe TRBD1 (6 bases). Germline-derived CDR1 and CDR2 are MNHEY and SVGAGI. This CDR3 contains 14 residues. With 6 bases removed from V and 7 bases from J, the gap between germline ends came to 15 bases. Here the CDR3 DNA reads TGTGCCAGCAGCACACAGGGTGGAGGTGAAAAACTGTTTTTT. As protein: CASSTQGGGEKLFF.

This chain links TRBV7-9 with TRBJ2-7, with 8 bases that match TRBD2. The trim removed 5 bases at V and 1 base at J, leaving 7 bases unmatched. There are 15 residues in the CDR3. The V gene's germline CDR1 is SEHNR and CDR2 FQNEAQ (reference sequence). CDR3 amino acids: CASSREVAGSYEQYF. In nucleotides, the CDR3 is TGTGCCAGCAGCCGGGAGGTAGCGGGGTCCTACGAGCAGTACTTC. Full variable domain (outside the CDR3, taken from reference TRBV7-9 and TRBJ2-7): DTGVSQNPRHKITKRGQNVTFRCDPISEHNRLYWYRQTLGQGPEFLTYFQNEAQLEKSRLLSDRFSAERPKGSFSTLEIQRTEQGDSAMYLCASSREVAGSYEQYFGPGTRLTVT.

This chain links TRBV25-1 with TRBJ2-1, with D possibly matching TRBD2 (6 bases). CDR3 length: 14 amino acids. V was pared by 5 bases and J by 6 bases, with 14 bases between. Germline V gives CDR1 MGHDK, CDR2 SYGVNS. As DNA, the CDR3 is TGTGCCAGCAGTCTGCGGGGAAAGACCAATGAGCAGTTCTTC. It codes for CASSLRGKTNEQFF.

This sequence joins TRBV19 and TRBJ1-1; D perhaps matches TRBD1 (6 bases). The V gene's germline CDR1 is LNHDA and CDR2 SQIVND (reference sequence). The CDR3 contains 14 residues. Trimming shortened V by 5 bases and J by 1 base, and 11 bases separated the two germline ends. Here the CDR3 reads CASSLRQANTEAFF. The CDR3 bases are TGTGCCAGTAGTCTACGACAGGCGAACACTGAAGCTTTCTTT.

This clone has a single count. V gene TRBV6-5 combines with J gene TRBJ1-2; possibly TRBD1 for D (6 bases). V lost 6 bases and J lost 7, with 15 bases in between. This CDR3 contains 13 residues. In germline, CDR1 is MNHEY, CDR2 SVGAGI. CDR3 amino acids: CASSPISGVGYTF. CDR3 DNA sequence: TGTGCCAGCAGCCCGATATCAGGGGTTGGCTACACCTTC.

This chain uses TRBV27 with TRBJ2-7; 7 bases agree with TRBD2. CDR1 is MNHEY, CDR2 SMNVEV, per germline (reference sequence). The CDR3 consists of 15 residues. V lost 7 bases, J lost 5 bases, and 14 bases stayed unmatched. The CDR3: CASTKMGRVGHEQYF. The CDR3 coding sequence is TGTGCCAGCACCAAAATGGGGAGGGTAGGCCACGAGCAGTACTTC.

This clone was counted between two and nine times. The DNA for the CDR3 is TGTGCCAGCAGTGGACTGCGAACCTCTGGGGCCAACGTCCTGACTTTC. Its protein product is CASSGLRTSGANVLTF. The chain recombines TRBV7-9 with TRBJ2-6; D possibly corresponds to TRBD2 (5 bases). V gave up 6 bases and J gave up 0 bases, with 12 bases separating them. Germline-derived CDR1 and CDR2 are SEHNR and FQNEAQ (reference sequence). This CDR3 contains 16 residues.